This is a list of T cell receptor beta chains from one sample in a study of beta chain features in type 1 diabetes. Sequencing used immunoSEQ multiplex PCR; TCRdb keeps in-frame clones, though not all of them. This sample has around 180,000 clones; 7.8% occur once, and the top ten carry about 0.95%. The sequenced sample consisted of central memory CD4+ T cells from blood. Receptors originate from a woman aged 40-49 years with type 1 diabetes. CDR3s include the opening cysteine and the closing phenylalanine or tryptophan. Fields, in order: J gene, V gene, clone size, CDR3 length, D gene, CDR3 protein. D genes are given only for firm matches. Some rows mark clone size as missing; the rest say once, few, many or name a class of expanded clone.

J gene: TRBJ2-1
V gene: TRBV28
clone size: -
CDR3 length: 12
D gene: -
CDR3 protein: CASSQTDSQEFF

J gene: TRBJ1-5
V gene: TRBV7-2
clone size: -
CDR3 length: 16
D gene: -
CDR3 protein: CASSLAGAGSSQPQHF

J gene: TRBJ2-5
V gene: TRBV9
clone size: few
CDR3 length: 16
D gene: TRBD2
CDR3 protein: CASSVQGREVQETQYF

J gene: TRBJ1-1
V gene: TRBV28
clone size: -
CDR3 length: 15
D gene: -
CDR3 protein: CASVFRRTGNTEAFF

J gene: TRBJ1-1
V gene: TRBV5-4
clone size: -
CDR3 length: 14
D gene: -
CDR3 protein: CASSLAGTLSQAFF

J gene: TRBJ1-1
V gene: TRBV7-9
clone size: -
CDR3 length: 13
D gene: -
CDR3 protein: CASSPGVDTEAFF

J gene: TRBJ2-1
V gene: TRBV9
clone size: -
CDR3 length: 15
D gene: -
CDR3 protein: CASSVGLLSNNEQFF

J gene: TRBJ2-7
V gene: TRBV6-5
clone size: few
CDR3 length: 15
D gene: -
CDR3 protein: CASSYSHQYSYEQYF

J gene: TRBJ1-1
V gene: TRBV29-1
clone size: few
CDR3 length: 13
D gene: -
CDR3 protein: CSVDSQGHTEAFF

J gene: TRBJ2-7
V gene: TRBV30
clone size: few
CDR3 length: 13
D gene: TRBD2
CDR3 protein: CASGRLAAYEQYF

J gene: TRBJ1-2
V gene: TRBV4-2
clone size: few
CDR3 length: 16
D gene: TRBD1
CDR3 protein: CASSPEGTAASYGYTF

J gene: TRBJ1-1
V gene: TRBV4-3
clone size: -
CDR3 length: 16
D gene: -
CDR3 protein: CASSQSAGARITEAFF

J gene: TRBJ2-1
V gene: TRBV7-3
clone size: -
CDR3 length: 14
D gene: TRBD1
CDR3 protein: CASSSGGQGREQFF

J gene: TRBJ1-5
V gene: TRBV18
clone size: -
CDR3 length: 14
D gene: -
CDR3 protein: CASSPAGERQPQHF

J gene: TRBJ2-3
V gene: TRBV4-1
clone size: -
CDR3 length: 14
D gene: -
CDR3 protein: CASSPGQFTDTQYF

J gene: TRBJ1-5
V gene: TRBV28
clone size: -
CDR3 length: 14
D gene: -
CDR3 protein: CASRWVRAAQPQHF

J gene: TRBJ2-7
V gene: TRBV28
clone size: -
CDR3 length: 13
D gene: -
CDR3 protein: CASGPQGFYEQYF

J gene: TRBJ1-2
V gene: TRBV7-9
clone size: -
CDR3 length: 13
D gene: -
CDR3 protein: CASSMTVNYGYTF

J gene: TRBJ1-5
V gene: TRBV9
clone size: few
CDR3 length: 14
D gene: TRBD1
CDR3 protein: CASSPGTDNQPQHF

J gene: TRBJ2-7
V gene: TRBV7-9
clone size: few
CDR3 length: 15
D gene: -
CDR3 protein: CASSLLGGNSYEQYF

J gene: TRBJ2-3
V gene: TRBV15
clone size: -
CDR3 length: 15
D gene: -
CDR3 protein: CATRGDRSGAGTQYF

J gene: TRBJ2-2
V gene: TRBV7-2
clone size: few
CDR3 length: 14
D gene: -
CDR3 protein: CASRPSGNTGELFF

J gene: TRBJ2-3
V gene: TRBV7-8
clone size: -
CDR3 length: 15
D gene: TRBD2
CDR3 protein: CASSNSGTGTDTQYF

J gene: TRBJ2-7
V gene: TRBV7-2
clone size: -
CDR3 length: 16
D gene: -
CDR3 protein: CASRTGPTSLRGEQYF

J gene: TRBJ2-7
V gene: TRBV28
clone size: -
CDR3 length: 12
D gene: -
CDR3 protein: CASLKAGPRQYF

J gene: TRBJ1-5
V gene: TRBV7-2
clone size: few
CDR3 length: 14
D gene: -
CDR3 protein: CASSFGVPNQPQHF

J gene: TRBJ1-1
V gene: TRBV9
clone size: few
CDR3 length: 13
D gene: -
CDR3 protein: CASSVDGSGEAFF

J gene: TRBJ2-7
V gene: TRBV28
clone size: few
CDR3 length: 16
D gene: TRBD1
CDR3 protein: CASSSPPGQGLYEQYF

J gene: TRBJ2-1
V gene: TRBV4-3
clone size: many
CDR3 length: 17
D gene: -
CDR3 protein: CASSQSPSESTYNEQFF

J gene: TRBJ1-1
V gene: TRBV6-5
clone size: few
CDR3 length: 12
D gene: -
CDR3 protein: CASSVRNTEAFF

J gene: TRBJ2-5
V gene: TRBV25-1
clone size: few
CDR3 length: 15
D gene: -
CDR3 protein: CASSLESGRMKTQYF

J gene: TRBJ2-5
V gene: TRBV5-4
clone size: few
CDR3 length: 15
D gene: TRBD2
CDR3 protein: CASSLPGAGGETQYF

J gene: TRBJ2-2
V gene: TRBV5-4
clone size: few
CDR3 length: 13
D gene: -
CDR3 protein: CASQGRPPGELFF

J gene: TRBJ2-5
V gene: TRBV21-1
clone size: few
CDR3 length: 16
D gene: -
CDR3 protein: CASSKPRAGTEETQYF

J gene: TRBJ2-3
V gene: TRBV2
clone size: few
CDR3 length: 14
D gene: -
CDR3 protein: CASRAVTSTDTQYF

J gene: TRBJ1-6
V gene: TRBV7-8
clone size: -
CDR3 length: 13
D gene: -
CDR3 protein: CASRTENNSPLHF

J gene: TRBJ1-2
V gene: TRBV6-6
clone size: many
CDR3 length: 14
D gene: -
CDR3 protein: CASSYIGANYGYTF

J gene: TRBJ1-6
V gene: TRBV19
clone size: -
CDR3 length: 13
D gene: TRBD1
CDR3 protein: CASRDRDPLYLHF

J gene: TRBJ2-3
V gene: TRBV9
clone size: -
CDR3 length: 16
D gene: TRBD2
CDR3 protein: CASSVVDSGSADTQYF

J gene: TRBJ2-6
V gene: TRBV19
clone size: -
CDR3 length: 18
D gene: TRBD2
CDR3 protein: CASRLTSGKLSGANVLTF

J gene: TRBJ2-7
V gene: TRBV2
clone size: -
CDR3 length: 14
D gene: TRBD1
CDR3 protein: CASSLGQGSYEQYF

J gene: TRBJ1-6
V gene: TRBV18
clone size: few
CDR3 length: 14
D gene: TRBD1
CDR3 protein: CASAPGTGNSPLHF

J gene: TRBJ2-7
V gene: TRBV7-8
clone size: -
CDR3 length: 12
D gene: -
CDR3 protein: CASSTGSYEQYF

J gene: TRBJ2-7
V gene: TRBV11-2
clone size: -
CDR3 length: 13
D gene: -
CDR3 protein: CASSLGGGNEQYF

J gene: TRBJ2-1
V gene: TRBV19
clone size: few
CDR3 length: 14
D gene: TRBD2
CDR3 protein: CASSILAGANEQFF

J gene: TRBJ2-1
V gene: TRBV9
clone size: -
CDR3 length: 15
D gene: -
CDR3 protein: CASSVDPSPKGEQFF

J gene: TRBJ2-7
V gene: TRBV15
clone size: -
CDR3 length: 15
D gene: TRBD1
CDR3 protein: CATSRARTGNGEQYF

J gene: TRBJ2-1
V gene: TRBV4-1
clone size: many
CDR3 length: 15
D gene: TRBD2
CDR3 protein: CASSPTSGSYNEQFF

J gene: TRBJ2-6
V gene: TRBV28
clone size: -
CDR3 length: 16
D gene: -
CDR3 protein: CASSPRLAAGANVLTF

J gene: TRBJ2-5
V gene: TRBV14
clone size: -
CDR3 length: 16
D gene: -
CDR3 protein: CASSQGDSNLVETQYF

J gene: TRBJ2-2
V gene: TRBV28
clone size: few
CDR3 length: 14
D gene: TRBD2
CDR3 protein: CASRKGLAGAVLFF

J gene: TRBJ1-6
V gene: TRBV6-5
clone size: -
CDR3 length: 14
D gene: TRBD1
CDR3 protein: CASSYTQGDSPLHF

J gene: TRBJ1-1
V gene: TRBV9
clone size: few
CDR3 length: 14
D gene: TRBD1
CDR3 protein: CASSARQGNTEAFF